This T cell receptor (beta chain) came from a study of human T cells and chemical hapten exposure. As for the study in general: Diphenylcyclopropenone, dosed weekly to the scalp, was given to patients throughout the approximately 25-week study.

Unique molecular identifiers were affixed to discrete cDNA molecules within the library. TCRdb independently ran MiXCR on the RACE reads; one entry per CDR3 protein. The sample has roughly 120,000 distinct CDR3 sequences; less than 10% are singletons. The time point is: patch test 2, 6 weeks after DPC sensitization. The treatment here: therapeutic diphenylcyclopropenone sensitization with weekly scalp DPC. The CDR3 is 15 residues long. V lost 2 bases, J lost 7 bases, and 7 bases stayed unmatched. Germline CDR1 is SGHAT and CDR2 is FQNNGV. Study-level results: Alopecia affecting every donor means their immune response may not match healthy people's. Expanded TCRs were compared with controls, and the expanded TCRs formed significantly more large CDR3 similarity clusters.

This clonotype was observed a handful of times. Antigen unknown. The sequence was obtained from a woman in her thirties or forties with alopecia areata. Some clones in this sample may be carry-over from other donors' samples. The rearrangement uses TRBV11-2 and TRBJ1-4, with 7 bases lining up with TRBD1. Sequences were derived from whole blood, sampled in connection with sensitization to the hapten diphenylcyclopropenone (DPC). CDR3 DNA: TGTGCCAGCAGCTTAAGGACAGGTGTCGGTGAAAAACTGTTTTTT. Translated, it gives CASSLRTGVGEKLFF.